This TCR beta chain is drawn from a study of CD8 T cells in ankylosing spondylitis. Study-wide results and caveats: Among TCR beta sequences, a motif of roughly 8 highly homologous variants appeared characteristic of ankylosing spondylitis blood. Within matched ankylosing spondylitis synovial fluid, disease-linked clones were reportedly significantly enriched. In the blood and synovial fluid of reactive arthritis, some motif variants had been previously reported.

To note about this clonotype: The antigen is unknown.

Germline V gene lookup returns CDR1 SGHRS and CDR2 YFSETQ. This CDR3 has 14 amino acids. The trim removed 4 bases at V and 2 bases at J, leaving 3 bases unmatched. Molecular-barcoded quantitative 5'-RACE produced these TCR beta libraries. Each CDR3 protein gets one entry after TCRdb re-called the 5' RACE reads with MiXCR. The sample lists just under 350,000 distinct CDR3 sequences, about 15% occurring once. The sample comprised blood, either unsorted or a sorted T cell fraction (not recorded which). The clonotype was recovered from a male donor with ankylosing spondylitis or in good health (not recorded which). The chain uses TRBV5-1 and TRBJ2-3; TRBD1 matches 8 bases. The CDR3 DNA follows: TGCGCCAGCAGCGTGGACAGGGTCACAGATACGCAGTATTTT. It codes for CASSVDRVTDTQYF.